Reported below is one T cell receptor (beta chain). This specimen belongs to a study of blood T cells in healthy people across ages. PCR was performed a second time for roughly 6 to 12 cycles using a sample-barcoded 5' primer and a J-beta primer mix. TCRdb itself ran the 5' RACE reads through MiXCR, one entry per CDR3 protein. The table shows around 1,500,000 distinct CDR3 sequences, with roughly 27% occurring only once. Germline assignment: CDR1 MNHEY and CDR2 SVGEGT. V lost 6 bases, J lost 7 bases, and 10 bases stayed unmatched. The CDR3 loop spans 15 amino acids. Sequencing was done on a sample of blood. The sequence was collected from a woman in her twenties or thirties in good health. The J gene is TRBJ2-7, the V gene TRBV6-2 or TRBV6-3; 12 nucleotides align to TRBD2. CDR3 residues: CASSQRTSGANEQYF. For the CDR3, the DNA is TGTGCCAGCAGCCAACGGACTAGCGGGGCCAATGAGCAGTACTTC.